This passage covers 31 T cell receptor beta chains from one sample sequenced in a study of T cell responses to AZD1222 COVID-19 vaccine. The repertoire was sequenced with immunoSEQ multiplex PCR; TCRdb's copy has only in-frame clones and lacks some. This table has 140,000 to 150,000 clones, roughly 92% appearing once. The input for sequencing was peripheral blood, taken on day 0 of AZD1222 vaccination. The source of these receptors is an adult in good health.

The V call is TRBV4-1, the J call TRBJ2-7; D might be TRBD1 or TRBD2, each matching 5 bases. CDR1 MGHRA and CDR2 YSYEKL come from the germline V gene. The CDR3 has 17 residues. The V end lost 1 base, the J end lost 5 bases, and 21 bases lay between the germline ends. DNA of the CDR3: TGCGCCAGCAGCCAAGGGAGCCAGGGTCAACGGAGGAACGAGCAGTACTTC. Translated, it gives CASSQGSQGQRRNEQYF.

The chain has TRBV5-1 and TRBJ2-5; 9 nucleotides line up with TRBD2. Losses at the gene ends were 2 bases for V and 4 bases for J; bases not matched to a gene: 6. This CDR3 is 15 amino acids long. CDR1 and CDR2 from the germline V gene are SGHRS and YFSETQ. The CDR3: CASSLIAGVGETQYF. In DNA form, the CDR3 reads TGCGCCAGCAGCTTAATAGCGGGAGTAGGAGAGACCCAGTACTTC.

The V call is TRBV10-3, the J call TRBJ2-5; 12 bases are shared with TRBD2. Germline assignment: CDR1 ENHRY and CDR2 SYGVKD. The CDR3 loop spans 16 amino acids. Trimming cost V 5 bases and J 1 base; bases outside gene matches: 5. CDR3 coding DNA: TGTGCCATCAGTCGACTAGCGGGAGTCTCCCAAGAGACCCAGTACTTC. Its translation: CAISRLAGVSQETQYF.

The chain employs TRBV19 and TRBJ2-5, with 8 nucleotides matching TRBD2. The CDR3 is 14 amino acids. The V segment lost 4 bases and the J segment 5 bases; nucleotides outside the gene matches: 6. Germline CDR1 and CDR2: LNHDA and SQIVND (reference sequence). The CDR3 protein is CASSTLSGTETQYF. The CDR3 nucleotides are TGTGCCAGTAGTACACTTAGCGGGACGGAGACCCAGTACTTC.

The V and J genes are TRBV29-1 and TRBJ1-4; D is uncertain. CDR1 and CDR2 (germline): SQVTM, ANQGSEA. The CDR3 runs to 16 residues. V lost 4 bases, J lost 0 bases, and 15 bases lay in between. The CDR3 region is CSVGVDRFATNEKLFF. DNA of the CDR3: TGCAGCGTTGGCGTGGATCGTTTTGCAACTAATGAAAAACTGTTTTTT.

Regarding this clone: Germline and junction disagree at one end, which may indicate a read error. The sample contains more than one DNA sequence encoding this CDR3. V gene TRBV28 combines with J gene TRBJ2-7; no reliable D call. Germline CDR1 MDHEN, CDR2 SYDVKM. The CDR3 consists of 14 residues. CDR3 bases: TGTGCCAGTAGTTTAATGTGGGCCCCCTACGAGCAGTACTTC. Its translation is CASSLMWAPYEQYF.

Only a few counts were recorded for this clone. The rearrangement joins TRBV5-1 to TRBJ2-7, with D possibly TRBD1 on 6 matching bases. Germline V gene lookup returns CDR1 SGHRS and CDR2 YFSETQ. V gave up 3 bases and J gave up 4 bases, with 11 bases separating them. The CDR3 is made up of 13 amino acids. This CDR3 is CASSSTGNYEQYF. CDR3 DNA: TGCGCCAGCAGCTCGACAGGTAATTACGAGCAGTACTTC.

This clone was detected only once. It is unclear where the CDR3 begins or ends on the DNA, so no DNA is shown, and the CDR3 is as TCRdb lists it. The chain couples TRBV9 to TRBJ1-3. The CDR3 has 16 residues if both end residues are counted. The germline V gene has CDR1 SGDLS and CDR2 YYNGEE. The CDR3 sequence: CASSLRAGSGGNTIYF.

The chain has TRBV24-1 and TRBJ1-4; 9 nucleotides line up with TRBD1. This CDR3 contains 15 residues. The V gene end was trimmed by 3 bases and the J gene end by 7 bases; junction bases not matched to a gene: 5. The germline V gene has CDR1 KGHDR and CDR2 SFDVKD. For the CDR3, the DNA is TGTGCCACCAGTGATCCAACAGGGGGCATTGAAAAACTGTTTTTT. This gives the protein CATSDPTGGIEKLFF.

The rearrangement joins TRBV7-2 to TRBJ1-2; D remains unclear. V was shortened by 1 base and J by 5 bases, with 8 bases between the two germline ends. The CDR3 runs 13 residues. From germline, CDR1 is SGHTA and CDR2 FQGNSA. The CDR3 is CASSLDGLYGYTF. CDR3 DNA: TGTGCCAGCAGCTTAGACGGCCTATATGGCTACACCTTC.

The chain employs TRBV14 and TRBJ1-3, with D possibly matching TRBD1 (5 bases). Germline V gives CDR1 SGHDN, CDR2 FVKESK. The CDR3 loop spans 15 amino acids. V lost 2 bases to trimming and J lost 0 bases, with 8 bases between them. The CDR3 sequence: CASSQQRGSGNTIYF. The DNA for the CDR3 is TGTGCCAGCAGCCAACAAAGGGGCTCTGGAAACACCATATATTTT.

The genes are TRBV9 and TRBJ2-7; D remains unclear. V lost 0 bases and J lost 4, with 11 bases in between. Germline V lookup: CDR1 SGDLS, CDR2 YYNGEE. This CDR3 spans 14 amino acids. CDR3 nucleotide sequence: TGTGCCAGCAGCGTAGCGGACGAACCATACGAGCAGTACTTC. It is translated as CASSVADEPYEQYF. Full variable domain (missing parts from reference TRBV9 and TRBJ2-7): DSGVTQTPKHLITATGQRVTLRCSPRSGDLSVYWYQQSLDQGLQFLIQYYNGEERAKGNILERFSAQQFPDLHSELNLSSLELGDSALYFCASSVADEPYEQYFGPGTRLTVT.

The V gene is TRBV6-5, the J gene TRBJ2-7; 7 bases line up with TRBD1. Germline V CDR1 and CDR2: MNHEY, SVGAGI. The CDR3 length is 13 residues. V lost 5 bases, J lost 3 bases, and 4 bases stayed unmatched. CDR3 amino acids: CASSKGTDYEQYF. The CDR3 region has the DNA TGTGCCAGCAGTAAGGGGACAGACTACGAGCAGTACTTC.

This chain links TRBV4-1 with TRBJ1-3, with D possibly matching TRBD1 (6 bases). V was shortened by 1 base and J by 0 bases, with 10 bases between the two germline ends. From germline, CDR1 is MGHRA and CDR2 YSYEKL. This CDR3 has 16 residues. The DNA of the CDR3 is TGCGCCAGCAGCCAAGTGACAGGAAACTCTGGAAACACCATATATTTT. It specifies CASSQVTGNSGNTIYF.

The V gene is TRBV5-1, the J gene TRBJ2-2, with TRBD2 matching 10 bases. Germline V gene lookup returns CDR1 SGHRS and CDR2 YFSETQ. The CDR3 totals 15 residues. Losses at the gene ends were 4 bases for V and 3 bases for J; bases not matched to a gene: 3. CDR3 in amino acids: CASSDGTSDTGELFF. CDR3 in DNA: TGCGCCAGCAGCGACGGGACTAGCGACACCGGGGAGCTGTTTTTT.

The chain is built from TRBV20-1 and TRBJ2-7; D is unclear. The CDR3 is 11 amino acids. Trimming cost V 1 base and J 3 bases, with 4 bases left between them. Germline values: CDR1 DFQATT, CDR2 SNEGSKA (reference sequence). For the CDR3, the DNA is TGCAGTGCTAGAGCCAGCTACGAGCAGTACTTC. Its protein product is CSARASYEQYF.

CDR3 DNA: TGTGCCAGCACCTCCACCGCGACTGGAAACACCATATATTTT. Translating it yields CASTSTATGNTIYF. The chain couples TRBV11-2 to TRBJ1-3; D gene unclear. The germline V gene encodes CDR1 SGHAT and CDR2 FQNNGV. This CDR3 comprises 14 residues. V shed 7 bases and J shed 2 bases, with 12 bases lying between them. Full variable domain (remainder filled in from reference TRBV11-2 and TRBJ1-3): EAGVAQSPRYKIIEKRQSVAFWCNPISGHATLYWYQQILGQGPKLLIQFQNNGVVDDSQLPKDRFSAERLKGVDSTLKIQPAKLEDSAVYLCASTSTATGNTIYFGEGSWLTVV.

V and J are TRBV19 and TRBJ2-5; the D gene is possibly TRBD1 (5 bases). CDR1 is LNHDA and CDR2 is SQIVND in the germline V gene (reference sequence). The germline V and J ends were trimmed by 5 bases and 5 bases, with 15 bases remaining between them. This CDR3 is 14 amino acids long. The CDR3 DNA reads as TGTGCCAGTAGTTTCCAGGGAATTGGGGAGACCCAGTACTTC. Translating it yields CASSFQGIGETQYF.

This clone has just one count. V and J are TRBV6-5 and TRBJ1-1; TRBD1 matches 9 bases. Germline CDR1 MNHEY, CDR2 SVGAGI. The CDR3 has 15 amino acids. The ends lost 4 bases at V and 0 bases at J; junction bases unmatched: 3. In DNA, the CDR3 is TGTGCCAGCAGTTTGACAGGGGGAATGAACACTGAAGCTTTCTTT. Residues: CASSLTGGMNTEAFF.

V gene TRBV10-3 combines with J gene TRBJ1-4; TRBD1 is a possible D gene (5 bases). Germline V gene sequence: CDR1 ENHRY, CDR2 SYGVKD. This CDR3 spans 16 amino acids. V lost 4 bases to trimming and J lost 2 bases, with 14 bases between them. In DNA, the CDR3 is TGTGCCATCAGTGCCGCTGCCGGGACGACTAATGAAAAACTGTTTTTT. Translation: CAISAAAGTTNEKLFF.

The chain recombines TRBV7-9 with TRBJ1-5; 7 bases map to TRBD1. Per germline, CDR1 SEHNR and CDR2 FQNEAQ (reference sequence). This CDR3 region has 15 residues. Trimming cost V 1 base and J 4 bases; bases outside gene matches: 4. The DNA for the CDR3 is TGTGCCAGCAGCTTAGGGGGACAGCCAAATCAGCCCCAGCATTTT. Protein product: CASSLGGQPNQPQHF.

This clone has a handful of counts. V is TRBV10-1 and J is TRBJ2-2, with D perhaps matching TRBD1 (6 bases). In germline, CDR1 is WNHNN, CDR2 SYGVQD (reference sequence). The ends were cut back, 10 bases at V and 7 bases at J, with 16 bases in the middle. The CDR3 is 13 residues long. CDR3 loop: CATSTGTLGELFF. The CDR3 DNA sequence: TGCGCCACCTCGACCGGGACACTCGGGGAGCTGTTTTTT.

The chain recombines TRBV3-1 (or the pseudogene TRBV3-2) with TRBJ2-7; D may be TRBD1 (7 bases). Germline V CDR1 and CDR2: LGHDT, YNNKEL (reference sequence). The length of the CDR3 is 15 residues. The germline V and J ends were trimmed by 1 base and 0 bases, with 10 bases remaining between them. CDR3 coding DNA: TGTGCCAGCAGCCAAGGGGGGGACAGCTCCTACGAGCAGTACTTC. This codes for CASSQGGDSSYEQYF.

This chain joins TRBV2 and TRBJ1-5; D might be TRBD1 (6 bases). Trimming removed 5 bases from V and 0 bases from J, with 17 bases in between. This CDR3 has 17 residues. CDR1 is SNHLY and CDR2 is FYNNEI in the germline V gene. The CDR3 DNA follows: TGTGCCAGCAGTTTCCGGGACACGGAATATAGCAATCAGCCCCAGCATTTT. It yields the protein CASSFRDTEYSNQPQHF.

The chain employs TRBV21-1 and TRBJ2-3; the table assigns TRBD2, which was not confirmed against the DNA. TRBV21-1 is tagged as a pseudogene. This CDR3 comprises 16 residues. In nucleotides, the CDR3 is TGTGCCAGCAGCAATATGGACGGGGGTTACACAGATACGCAGTATTTT. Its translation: CASSNMDGGYTDTQYF.

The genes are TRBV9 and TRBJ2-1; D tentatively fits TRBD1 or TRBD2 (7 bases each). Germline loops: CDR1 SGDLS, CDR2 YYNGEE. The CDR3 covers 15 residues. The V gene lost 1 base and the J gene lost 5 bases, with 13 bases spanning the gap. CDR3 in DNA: TGTGCCAGCAGCGTAAGCGGGACAGCCGACAATGAGCAGTTCTTC. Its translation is CASSVSGTADNEQFF.

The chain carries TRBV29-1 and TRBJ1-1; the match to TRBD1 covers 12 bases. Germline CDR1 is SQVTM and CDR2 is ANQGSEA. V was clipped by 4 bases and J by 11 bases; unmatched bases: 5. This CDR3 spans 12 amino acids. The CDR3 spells CSVAGTGGSAFF. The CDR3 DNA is TGCAGCGTTGCTGGGACAGGGGGCTCGGCTTTCTTT.

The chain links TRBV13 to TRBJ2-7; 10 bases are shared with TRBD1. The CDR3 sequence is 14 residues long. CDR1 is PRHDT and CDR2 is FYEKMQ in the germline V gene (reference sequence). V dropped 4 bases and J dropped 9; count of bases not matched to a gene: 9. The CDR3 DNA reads TGTGCCAGCAGCTCTTCGGGGACAGGGGTTGGGCAGTACTTC. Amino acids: CASSSSGTGVGQYF.

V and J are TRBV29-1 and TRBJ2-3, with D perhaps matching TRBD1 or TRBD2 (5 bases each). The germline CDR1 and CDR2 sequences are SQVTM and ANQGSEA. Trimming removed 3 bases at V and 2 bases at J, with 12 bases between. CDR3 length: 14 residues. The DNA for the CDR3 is TGCAGCGTTGATGCGAGGGGCAACACAGATACGCAGTATTTT. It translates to CSVDARGNTDTQYF.

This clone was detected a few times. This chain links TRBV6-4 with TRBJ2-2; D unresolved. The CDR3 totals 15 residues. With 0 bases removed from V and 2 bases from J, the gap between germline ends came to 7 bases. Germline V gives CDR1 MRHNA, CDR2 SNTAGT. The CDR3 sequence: CASSDSQLNTGELFF. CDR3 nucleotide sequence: TGTGCCAGCAGTGACTCGCAACTAAACACCGGGGAGCTGTTTTTT.

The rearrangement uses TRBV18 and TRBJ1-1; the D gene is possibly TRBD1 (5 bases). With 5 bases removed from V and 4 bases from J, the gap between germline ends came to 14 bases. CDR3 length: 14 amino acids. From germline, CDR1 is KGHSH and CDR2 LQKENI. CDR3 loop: CASSYLAGGTEAFF. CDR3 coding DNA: TGTGCCAGCTCATATCTAGCGGGGGGCACTGAAGCTTTCTTT. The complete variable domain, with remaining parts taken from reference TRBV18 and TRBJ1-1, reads NAGVMQNPRHLVRRRGQEARLRCSPMKGHSHVYWYRQLPEEGLKFMVYLQKENIIDESGMPKERFSAEFPKEGPSILRIQQVVRGDSAAYFCASSYLAGGTEAFFGQGTRLTVV.